This section outlines one T cell receptor (beta chain) sequence together with its context. This entry belongs to a study of blood T cell repertoires in COVID-19. Study-wide background: Whether acute or convalescent, the COVID-19 samples came from the United States, Italy and Spain. PBMCs, B-cell-depleted T cells, or T cells were the source of the cDNA or gDNA that made up the material.

Per the original data handling: For nucleated cells, counts were estimated from reference gene primer amplification. This table comes from immunoSEQ multiplex PCR, and its TCRdb copy is limited to in-frame clones, with some not included. That table is the source of V, J and clone size, and D and trimming were worked out from the DNA. Of approximately 350,000 clones listed, about 89% are singletons. This CDR3 spans 15 amino acids. The germline gives CDR1 MNHEY, CDR2 SMNVEV (reference sequence). V was shortened by 1 base and J by 4 bases, with 10 bases between the two germline ends. Sequenced: peripheral blood. The source is a middle-aged man with acute or convalescent COVID-19. V usage is TRBV27 and J usage is TRBJ2-2; D gene uncertain. CDR3 in DNA: TGTGCCAGCAGTTTATTCGGTCACTCCACCGGGGAGCTGTTTTTT. This gives the protein CASSLFGHSTGELFF.